This paragraph covers one TCR beta chain sequence. Its specificity is not known. The entry originates in a study of T cell repertoires in aging, cancer and after chemotherapy. Across the whole study: Donors were grouped into six age bands spanning 30 or younger through 70 or older. Repeat sampling of healthy donors over several months to years showed clear clonal overlap.

This CDR3 contains 13 residues. V was shortened by 6 bases and J by 8 bases, with 13 bases between the two germline ends. The germline V gene has CDR1 PRHDT and CDR2 FYEKMQ (reference sequence). TRB rearrangements spanning V, D and J were amplified using mixed TRB-A/B primers. TCRdb itself ran the multiplex PCR reads through MiXCR, one entry per CDR3 protein. The sample carries some 10,000 distinct CDR3 sequences, under 40% recorded once. Study-level results: Untreated cancer patients had significantly lower blood TCR diversity than age-matched healthy donors. In cancer patients, declining TCR diversity with age involved lost richness and lost evenness.

Amplification of TCR beta used genomic DNA extracted from peripheral blood. The chain uses TRBV13 and TRBJ2-2; possibly TRBD2 for D (5 bases). The receptor was derived from a human donor in good health. The sample consisted of blood. CDR3 residues: CASSDTLGGELFF. The CDR3 DNA is TGTGCCAGCAGTGACACACTAGGAGGGGAGCTGTTTTTT.